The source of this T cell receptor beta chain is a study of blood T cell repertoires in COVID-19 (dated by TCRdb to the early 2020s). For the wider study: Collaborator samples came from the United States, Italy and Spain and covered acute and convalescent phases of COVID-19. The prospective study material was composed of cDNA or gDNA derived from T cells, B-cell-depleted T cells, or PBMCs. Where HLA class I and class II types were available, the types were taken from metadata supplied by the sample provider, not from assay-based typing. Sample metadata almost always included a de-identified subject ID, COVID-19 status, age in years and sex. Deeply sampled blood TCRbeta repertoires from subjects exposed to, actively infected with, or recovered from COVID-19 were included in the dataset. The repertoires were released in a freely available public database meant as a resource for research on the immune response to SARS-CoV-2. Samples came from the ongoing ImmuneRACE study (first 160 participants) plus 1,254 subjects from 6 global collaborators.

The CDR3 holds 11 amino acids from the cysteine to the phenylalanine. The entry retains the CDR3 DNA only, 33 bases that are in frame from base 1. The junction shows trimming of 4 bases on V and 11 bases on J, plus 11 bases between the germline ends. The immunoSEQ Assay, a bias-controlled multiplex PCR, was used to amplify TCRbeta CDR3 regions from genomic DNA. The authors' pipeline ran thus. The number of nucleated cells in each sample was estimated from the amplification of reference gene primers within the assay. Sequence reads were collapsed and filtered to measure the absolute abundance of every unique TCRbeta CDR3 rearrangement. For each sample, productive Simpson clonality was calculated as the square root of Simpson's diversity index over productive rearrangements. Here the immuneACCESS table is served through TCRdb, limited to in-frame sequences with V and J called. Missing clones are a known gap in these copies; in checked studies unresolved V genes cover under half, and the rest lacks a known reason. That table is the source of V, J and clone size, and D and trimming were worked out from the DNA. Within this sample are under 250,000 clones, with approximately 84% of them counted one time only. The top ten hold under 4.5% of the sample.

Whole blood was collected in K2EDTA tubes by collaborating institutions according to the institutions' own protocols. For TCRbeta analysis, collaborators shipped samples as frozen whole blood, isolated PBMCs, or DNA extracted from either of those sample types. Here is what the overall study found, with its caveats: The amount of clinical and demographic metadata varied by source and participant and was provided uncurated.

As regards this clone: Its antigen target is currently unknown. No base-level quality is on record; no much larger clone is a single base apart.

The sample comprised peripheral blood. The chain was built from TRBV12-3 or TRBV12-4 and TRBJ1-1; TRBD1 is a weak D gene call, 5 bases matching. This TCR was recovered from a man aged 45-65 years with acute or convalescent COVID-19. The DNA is TGTGCCAGCAGTTCGACAGTCAGGGCTTTCTTT. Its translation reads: CASSSTVRAFF.